The 32 T cell receptor beta chains given below trace back to one sample, sequenced in a study of OX40 agonist ivuxolimab in advanced cancers. Clones were sequenced by immunoSEQ multiplex PCR, and TCRdb holds only the in-frame ones, with some missing. The table has about 64,000 clones, about nine tenths seen once. The source was CD4+ or CD8+ T cells sorted from blood, collected in a trial of the OX40 agonist ivuxolimab. The receptors were sampled from an adult with an advanced solid tumor such as melanoma, head and neck, liver or kidney cancer.

CDR3: CASSPGLAGVNEQFF. The CDR3 DNA is TGCGCCAGCAGCCCGGGACTAGCGGGAGTCAATGAGCAGTTCTTC. V and J are TRBV5-1 and TRBJ2-1; 14 bases align to TRBD2. This CDR3 has 15 amino acids. Germline loops: CDR1 SGHRS, CDR2 YFSETQ. Trimming took 4 bases from V and 6 from J; bases not matched to a gene: 3.

The chain employs TRBV6-6 and TRBJ2-7, with D unresolved. Germline CDR1 reads MNHNY; CDR2 reads SVGAGI (reference sequence). The CDR3 length is 12 residues. The V and J ends lost 5 bases and 2 bases respectively, with 7 bases between them. The CDR3 bases are TGTGCCAGCAGTGGTACTACCTACGAGCAGTACTTC. Translated: CASSGTTYEQYF.

Of note for this clone: The junction differs from germline at one of its ends, possibly a read error. The V gene is TRBV19, the J gene TRBJ1-1; D perhaps matches TRBD1 (5 bases). Germline CDR1 LNHDA, CDR2 SQIVND (reference sequence). This CDR3 contains 12 residues. The CDR3 region is CTSSPRGTEAFF. As DNA, the CDR3 is TGTACCAGTAGCCCTCGGGGGACTGAAGCTTTCTTT. Based on the CDR3 plus reference TRBV19 and TRBJ1-1, the full variable domain is DGGITQSPKYLFRKEGQNVTLSCEQNLNHDAMYWYRQDPGQGLRLIYYSQIVNDFQKGDIAEGYSVSREKKESFPLTVTSAQKNPTAFYLCTSSPRGTEAFFGQGTRLTVV.

The rearrangement links TRBV29-1 to TRBJ2-5; D possibly corresponds to TRBD1 (6 bases). The V end lost 3 bases, the J end lost 0 bases, and 11 bases lay between the germline ends. The length of the CDR3 is 14 residues. Germline CDR1 reads SQVTM; CDR2 reads ANQGSEA. As DNA, the CDR3 is TGCAGCGTTGAGCCAGGACAGAACCAAGAGACCCAGTACTTC. This translates into CSVEPGQNQETQYF.

The chain has TRBV7-9 and TRBJ1-3; 7 nucleotides agree with TRBD1. The germline V gene encodes CDR1 SEHNR and CDR2 FQNEAQ (reference sequence). V trimming: 5 bases; J trimming: 2 bases; junction bases outside the gene matches: 3. This CDR3 is built from 14 residues. In DNA, the CDR3 is TGTGCCAGCAGCCTCGGGACAGCTGGAAACACCATATATTTT. Translating it yields CASSLGTAGNTIYF.

The V gene is TRBV19, the J gene TRBJ2-1, with 10 positions matching TRBD1. CDR1 and CDR2 (germline): LNHDA, SQIVND (reference sequence). J gave up 2 bases and V 4 bases, and 5 bases lay outside the gene matches. CDR3 length: 16 amino acids. CDR3 sequence reads: CASSSAGQGAYNEQFF. As DNA, the CDR3 is TGTGCCAGTAGTAGTGCAGGACAGGGGGCCTACAATGAGCAGTTCTTC. Full variable domain (remainder filled in from reference TRBV19 and TRBJ2-1): DGGITQSPKYLFRKEGQNVTLSCEQNLNHDAMYWYRQDPGQGLRLIYYSQIVNDFQKGDIAEGYSVSREKKESFPLTVTSAQKNPTAFYLCASSSAGQGAYNEQFFGPGTRLTVL.

This chain uses TRBV7-9 with TRBJ2-5, with a weak D call TRBD2 (6 bases). V was trimmed by 4 bases and J by 4 bases, leaving 16 bases between them. Per the germline V gene, CDR1 is SEHNR and CDR2 is FQNEAQ (reference sequence). This CDR3 spans 15 amino acids. The CDR3 DNA reads as TGTGCCAGCAGCTATTCGGCAGGGAGGCTAGAGACCCAGTACTTC. Amino acids: CASSYSAGRLETQYF.

This clone was observed once. The rearrangement links TRBV10-3 to TRBJ1-5, with unresolved D. CDR1 is ENHRY and CDR2 is SYGVKD in the germline V gene. This CDR3 has 13 residues. Deletions cut 8 bases from V and 3 bases from J, with 11 bases between. CDR3 bases: TGTGCCATCTCACAGAGTACCAATCAGCCCCAGCATTTT. This encodes CAISQSTNQPQHF.

This clone was recorded a few times. This chain joins TRBV18 and TRBJ2-7; no clear D gene. V lost 6 bases to trimming and J lost 5 bases, with 17 bases between them. The CDR3 has 14 amino acids. Germline loops: CDR1 KGHSH, CDR2 LQKENI. The CDR3 sequence is CASSQLVDQNEQYF. In nucleotides, the CDR3 is TGTGCCAGCTCTCAACTGGTAGATCAAAACGAGCAGTACTTC.

The CDR3 bases are TGCGCCAGCAGCCCTCAGGGGGCCGACTATGGCTACACCTTC. It translates to CASSPQGADYGYTF. The chain couples TRBV5-1 to TRBJ1-2; 8 bases are shared with TRBD1. Germline CDR1 reads SGHRS; CDR2 reads YFSETQ. The CDR3 is made up of 14 amino acids. V was pared by 4 bases and J by 3 bases, with 5 bases of the junction left unmatched.

The chain links TRBV27 to TRBJ2-7; D is ambiguous. V shed 5 bases and J shed 4 bases, with 6 bases lying between them. CDR1 and CDR2 from the germline V gene are MNHEY and SMNVEV (reference sequence). The CDR3 loop spans 11 amino acids. In DNA, the CDR3 is TGTGCCAGCAGTCCTTTGTACGAGCAGTACTTC. It codes for CASSPLYEQYF.

The chain employs TRBV6-6 and TRBJ1-1, with 8 nucleotides matching TRBD1. In germline, CDR1 is MNHNY, CDR2 SVGAGI (reference sequence). After removal of 4 bases from V and 1 base from J, the junction contained 2 bases not matched to a gene. The CDR3 contains 14 residues. The DNA for the CDR3 is TGTGCCAGCAGTTTAGACAGGGGGAACACTGAAGCTTTCTTT. As protein: CASSLDRGNTEAFF.

The rearrangement uses TRBV7-2 and TRBJ2-1; no clear D. CDR3 length: 13 amino acids. Trimming shortened V by 1 base and J by 5 bases, and 6 bases separated the two germline ends. Germline values: CDR1 SGHTA, CDR2 FQGNSA. Here the CDR3 reads CASSLGLNNEQFF. The DNA of the CDR3 is TGTGCCAGCAGCTTAGGGCTAAACAATGAGCAGTTCTTC.

V usage is TRBV5-4 and J usage is TRBJ2-5; TRBD2 aligns across 10 bases. V lost 0 bases to trimming and J lost 5 bases; unmatched junction nucleotides: 7. Germline CDR1 reads SGHNT; CDR2 reads YYREEE (reference sequence). This CDR3 is 16 amino acids long. Here the CDR3 DNA reads TGTGCCAGCAGCTTGGGGTTACCAGCGGGAGGGGAGACCCAGTACTTC. Translated: CASSLGLPAGGETQYF.

The chain links TRBV9 to TRBJ2-5; D gene unclear. The V end was cut by 7 bases, the J end by 1 base, with 14 bases between. There are 14 residues in the CDR3. Germline V gene sequence: CDR1 SGDLS, CDR2 YYNGEE. CDR3 DNA sequence: TGTGCCAGCTCGCGTGGACCACTCCAAGAGACCCAGTACTTC. This sequence encodes CASSRGPLQETQYF.

The V and J genes are TRBV5-1 and TRBJ2-5; D ambiguous. The CDR3 totals 13 residues. CDR1 and CDR2 from the germline V gene are SGHRS and YFSETQ. The V gene lost 0 bases and the J gene lost 3 bases, with 6 bases spanning the gap. This chain's CDR3 is CASSLDEKETQYF. CDR3 nucleotides: TGCGCCAGCAGCTTGGACGAAAAAGAGACCCAGTACTTC.

The CDR3 coding sequence is TGTGCCAGCAGTCCCGGACTAGCGGGAGGGTGGTTCTTC. Translated, it gives CASSPGLAGGWFF. This rearrangement joins TRBV27 to TRBJ2-1, with 15 bases that match TRBD2. CDR1 and CDR2 from the germline V gene are MNHEY and SMNVEV (reference sequence). The CDR3 has 13 residues. V shed 5 bases and J 15 bases; nucleotides not matched to a gene: 5.

The chain links TRBV7-5 to TRBJ2-2; the table's D gene call, TRBD1, was not cross checked with the DNA. TRBV7-5 is a pseudogene segment. This CDR3 has 17 amino acids. The CDR3 DNA sequence: TGTGCCAGAAGCTCGAAGGTGAGGCAGGGGACCACCGGGGAGCTGTTTTTT. This encodes CARSSKVRQGTTGELFF.

The J gene is TRBJ1-5, the V gene TRBV6-6, with D tentatively TRBD1 (6 bases). The CDR3 extends over 15 amino acids. The V gene's germline CDR1 is MNHNY and CDR2 SVGAGI (reference sequence). V gave up 6 bases and J gave up 2 bases, with 14 bases separating them. The DNA of the CDR3 is TGTGCCAGCAGACTTACAGGGTTCGGCAATCAGCCCCAGCATTTT. It is translated as CASRLTGFGNQPQHF.

The chain employs TRBV6-1 and TRBJ1-5, with 8 bases aligning to TRBD1. This CDR3 comprises 15 residues. Per germline, CDR1 MNHNS and CDR2 SASEGT. V lost 7 bases and J lost 3; bases outside the gene matches: 8. The CDR3 nucleotides read TGTGCCAGCAATACCGGGACAGGCTTCAATCAGCCCCAGCATTTT. This sequence encodes CASNTGTGFNQPQHF.

This rearrangement joins TRBV5-1 to TRBJ2-3; 9 bases map to TRBD1. Unmatched junction bases numbered 9, after V lost 3 bases and J lost 1 base. The CDR3 length is 17 residues. Germline CDR1 and CDR2: SGHRS and YFSETQ. The CDR3 bases are TGCGCCAGCAGCTCGGGGACAGGGAGTTCCCGCACAGATACGCAGTATTTT. Translated: CASSSGTGSSRTDTQYF.

The rearrangement uses TRBV19 and TRBJ2-5, with D possibly matching TRBD2 (6 bases). Looked up from germline, CDR1 is LNHDA and CDR2 is SQIVND (reference sequence). V lost 3 bases and J 3 bases, leaving 11 bases between the germline ends. The CDR3 covers 14 residues. The CDR3 here is CASSIGGIKETQYF. The CDR3 nucleotides read TGTGCCAGTAGTATTGGCGGGATTAAAGAGACCCAGTACTTC.

V gene TRBV7-9 combines with J gene TRBJ1-4, with 7 bases identical to TRBD1. CDR3 length: 18 residues. J lost 2 bases, V lost 4 bases, and 13 bases had no gene match. Germline CDR1 is SEHNR and CDR2 is FQNEAQ (reference sequence). The CDR3 spells CASSSRDSEWGTNEKLFF. The DNA of the CDR3 is TGTGCCAGCAGCTCCCGGGACAGCGAGTGGGGTACTAATGAAAAACTGTTTTTT. The full variable domain, its missing parts supplied by reference TRBV7-9 and TRBJ1-4, is DTGVSQNPRHKITKRGQNVTFRCDPISEHNRLYWYRQTLGQGPEFLTYFQNEAQLEKSRLLSDRFSAERPKGSFSTLEIQRTEQGDSAMYLCASSSRDSEWGTNEKLFFGSGTQLSVL.

The J gene is TRBJ1-1, the V gene TRBV11-2, with D perhaps TRBD1 (5 bases). Between the trimmed V and J ends, which lost 0 bases and 11 bases, there was a span of 19 bases. Germline V lookup: CDR1 SGHAT, CDR2 FQNNGV. CDR3 length: 15 amino acids. The CDR3 sequence: CASSLDWDFSLHAFF. CDR3 in DNA: TGTGCCAGCAGCTTAGACTGGGACTTTTCTCTGCACGCTTTCTTT. The full variable domain, with the rest looked up from reference TRBV11-2 and TRBJ1-1, is EAGVAQSPRYKIIEKRQSVAFWCNPISGHATLYWYQQILGQGPKLLIQFQNNGVVDDSQLPKDRFSAERLKGVDSTLKIQPAKLEDSAVYLCASSLDWDFSLHAFFGQGTRLTVV.

The chain joins TRBV18 to TRBJ1-5; no firm D call. With 3 bases removed from V and 10 bases from J, the gap between germline ends came to 13 bases. The CDR3 length is 13 residues. Germline CDR1 reads KGHSH; CDR2 reads LQKENI. The CDR3 coding sequence is TGTGCCAGCTCACCGAACGTCATGGAACCCCAGCATTTT. Encoded protein: CASSPNVMEPQHF.

This chain joins TRBV10-3 and TRBJ2-1; TRBD1 matches 9 bases. V trimming: 7 bases; J trimming: 2 bases; junction bases outside the gene matches: 12. The CDR3 covers 17 residues. Germline V lookup: CDR1 ENHRY, CDR2 SYGVKD. The CDR3: CAIMGRGQGSPYNEQFF. The CDR3, as DNA: TGTGCCATCATGGGCAGAGGACAGGGGTCCCCCTACAATGAGCAGTTCTTC.

In nucleotides, the CDR3 is TGCGCCAGCAGCTTGGAGCCTTCCCGCTCCTACGAGCAGTACTTC. Protein product: CASSLEPSRSYEQYF. The rearrangement uses TRBV5-1 and TRBJ2-5, with D hard to call. The DNA end favors TRBJ2-7, so the J call may be wrong. Germline CDR1 and CDR2: SGHRS and YFSETQ. CDR3 length: 15 residues.

This chain connects TRBV5-1 to TRBJ1-4; D not certain. This CDR3 contains 14 residues. Germline CDR1 and CDR2: SGHRS and YFSETQ. V lost 0 bases and J lost 6, with 9 bases in between. The CDR3: CASSLGRPDEKLFF. In DNA form, the CDR3 reads TGCGCCAGCAGCTTGGGGCGGCCAGATGAAAAACTGTTTTTT.

V is TRBV28 and J is TRBJ1-5, with 8 bases fitting TRBD1. CDR1 is MDHEN, CDR2 SYDVKM, per germline. CDR3 length: 14 residues. The V gene end was trimmed by 7 bases and the J gene end by 0 bases; junction bases not matched to a gene: 2. The CDR3 DNA is TGTGCCAGCAACGACAGGGGTAGCAATCAGCCCCAGCATTTT. Its protein product is CASNDRGSNQPQHF.

The gene calls are TRBV19 and TRBJ1-5, with 8 bases fitting TRBD1. J gave up 8 bases and V 3 bases, and 9 bases lay outside the gene matches. Germline V gene sequence: CDR1 LNHDA, CDR2 SQIVND (reference sequence). The CDR3 runs to 15 residues. The CDR3 reads CASSIQAGQVKPQHF. DNA of the CDR3: TGTGCCAGTAGTATTCAGGCGGGACAGGTTAAGCCCCAGCATTTT.

The J gene is TRBJ1-2, the V gene TRBV5-1; TRBD1 agrees at 7 bases. After removal of 3 bases from V and 2 bases from J, the junction contained 7 bases not matched to a gene. The CDR3 is made up of 15 amino acids. Germline CDR1 SGHRS, CDR2 YFSETQ. The CDR3: CASSSPGRGNYGYTF. CDR3 DNA sequence: TGCGCCAGCAGCTCGCCAGGCAGGGGGAACTATGGCTACACCTTC.

The genes are TRBV30 and TRBJ2-7; TRBD1 might be the D (6 bases). The germline V gene has CDR1 GTSNPN and CDR2 SVGIG (reference sequence). The CDR3 is 12 amino acids. V was pared by 5 bases and J by 2 bases, with 10 bases between. The CDR3 sequence: CAWSTGPYEQYF. CDR3 in DNA: TGTGCCTGGTCTACAGGGCCCTACGAGCAGTACTTC.